Reported below is one T cell receptor (beta chain). 13 Jbeta primers and 60 Vbeta primers were used for the PCR. TCRdb keeps only in-frame clones here, not all; method: immunoSEQ multiplex PCR. The sample carries some 150,000 clones, roughly 80% recorded once. This entry is derived from a study of cytomegalovirus exposure and HLA in healthy donors. This CDR3 spans 13 amino acids. Germline V gene lookup returns CDR1 GTSNPN and CDR2 SVGIG (reference sequence). Trimming stripped 4 bases from V and 3 bases from J, with 11 bases between. The source of this sequence is a middle-aged man in good health and CMV-seronegative. The V call is TRBV30, the J call TRBJ2-3, with D possibly being TRBD1 (6 bases). Sequencing was done on a sample of PBMCs. CDR3 in DNA: TGTGCCTGGACCCTAACAGGGACAGATACGCAGTATTTT. This gives the protein CAWTLTGTDTQYF.